The next 10 T cell receptor beta chains were all read from a single sample in a study of blood T cell repertoires in COVID-19. Generated by immunoSEQ multiplex PCR, the TCRdb table keeps only in-frame clones and is missing some. The sample holds 200,000 to 300,000 clones, about 82% seen once. The sample taken for sequencing was peripheral blood. The source is a man in his forties or fifties with COVID-19, enrolled during active disease.

In its sample, this clone was seen a few times. This chain connects TRBV7-9 to TRBJ2-5; no definite D call. V was shortened by 2 bases and J by 0 bases, with 7 bases between the two germline ends. This CDR3 is 14 amino acids long. CDR1 is SEHNR and CDR2 is FQNEAQ in the germline V gene (reference sequence). CDR3 in amino acids: CASSLWQDQETQYF. As DNA, the CDR3 is TGTGCCAGCAGCTTATGGCAGGACCAAGAGACCCAGTACTTC.

The chain couples TRBV7-2 to TRBJ1-2; 8 bases map to TRBD1. Trimming cost V 5 bases and J 5 bases; bases outside gene matches: 7. The CDR3 is made up of 14 amino acids. Per the germline V gene, CDR1 is SGHTA and CDR2 is FQGNSA. CDR3 sequence: CASSATGAGYGYTF. The CDR3 region has the DNA TGTGCCAGCAGCGCGACAGGGGCCGGGTATGGCTACACCTTC.

This clone was seen once. The chain has TRBV4-2 and TRBJ2-1; TRBD2 aligns across 10 bases. CDR1 LGHNA and CDR2 YNFKEQ come from the germline V gene. The V gene end was trimmed by 0 bases and the J gene end by 10 bases; junction bases not matched to a gene: 12. CDR3 size: 17 residues. CDR3 DNA: TGTGCCAGCAGCCAAGACCCCCCTAGCGGGGGCCTCATGGAGCAGTTCTTC. Translated, it gives CASSQDPPSGGLMEQFF.

V usage is TRBV5-6 and J usage is TRBJ1-4; 8 nucleotides align to TRBD1. This CDR3 has 14 residues. Unmatched junction bases numbered 5, after V lost 4 bases and J lost 6 bases. The germline gives CDR1 SGHDT, CDR2 YYEEEE. In DNA, the CDR3 is TGTGCCAGCAGCCAGGGGGCGCGAGATGAAAAACTGTTTTTT. Translating it yields CASSQGARDEKLFF.

The CDR3 loop is CASSPGGWTDTQYF. As DNA, the CDR3 is TGCGCCAGCAGCCCGGGGGGCTGGACAGATACGCAGTATTTT. This chain uses TRBV5-1 with TRBJ2-3; weak D call: TRBD2 (7 bases). Germline CDR1 is SGHRS and CDR2 is YFSETQ. The V gene lost 4 bases and the J gene lost 3 bases, with 12 bases spanning the gap. This CDR3 spans 14 amino acids.

The genes are TRBV7-8 and TRBJ1-5, with D unclear. The CDR3 runs 14 residues. Germline V gene lookup returns CDR1 SGHVS and CDR2 FQNEAQ. Trimming cost V 4 bases and J 4 bases, with 11 bases left between them. CDR3 in amino acids: CASSSVGSNQPQHF. CDR3 DNA: TGTGCCAGCAGCTCGGTAGGGAGTAATCAGCCCCAGCATTTT.

This chain joins TRBV4-2 and TRBJ2-1; 9 positions match TRBD2. V was pared by 2 bases and J by 3 bases, with 2 bases of the junction left unmatched. Germline V gives CDR1 LGHNA, CDR2 YNFKEQ. This CDR3 contains 15 residues. Here the CDR3 reads CASSQSGGIYNEQFF. The CDR3 coding sequence is TGTGCCAGCAGCCAAAGCGGGGGGATCTACAATGAGCAGTTCTTC.

The chain uses TRBV21-1 and TRBJ1-6; the D call TRBD1 from the table was never checked on the DNA. TRBV21-1 is recorded as a pseudogene. The CDR3 is 17 residues long. The CDR3 loop is CASSKEGGQRPNSPLHF. CDR3 nucleotides: TGTGCCAGCAGCAAAGAAGGGGGACAGCGACCAAATTCACCCCTCCACTTT.

The V and J genes are TRBV7-9 and TRBJ1-1; 8 nucleotides line up with TRBD1. The V segment lost 4 bases and the J segment 3 bases; nucleotides outside the gene matches: 4. The germline V gene has CDR1 SEHNR and CDR2 FQNEAQ (reference sequence). This CDR3 comprises 14 residues. This CDR3 reads CASSSQGAYTEAFF. The CDR3 nucleotides are TGTGCCAGCAGCTCGCAGGGGGCGTACACTGAAGCTTTCTTT. The variable domain in full, with the rest retrieved from reference TRBV7-9 and TRBJ1-1, is DTGVSQNPRHKITKRGQNVTFRCDPISEHNRLYWYRQTLGQGPEFLTYFQNEAQLEKSRLLSDRFSAERPKGSFSTLEIQRTEQGDSAMYLCASSSQGAYTEAFFGQGTRLTVV.

The V call is TRBV30, the J call TRBJ2-1; D is unclear. The V gene's germline CDR1 is GTSNPN and CDR2 SVGIG (reference sequence). The V gene lost 0 bases and the J gene lost 5 bases, with 8 bases spanning the gap. The CDR3 consists of 13 residues. CDR3 coding DNA: TGTGCCTGGAGTGTACGCAGGAACAATGAGCAGTTCTTC. This encodes CAWSVRRNNEQFF. Filled out from reference TRBV30 and TRBJ2-1, the complete variable domain reads SQTIHQWPATLVQPVGSPLSLECTVEGTSNPNLYWYRQAAGRGLQLLFYSVGIGQISSEVPQNLSASRPQDRQFILSSKKLLLSDSGFYLCAWSVRRNNEQFFGPGTRLTVL.